Listed below are T cell receptor beta chains from one sample, sequenced in a study of T cell responses to AZD1222 COVID-19 vaccine. Clones were sequenced by immunoSEQ multiplex PCR, and TCRdb holds only the in-frame ones, with some missing. The sample yields about 120,000 clones, roughly nine tenths seen once. Sequences were derived from peripheral blood, sampled on day 0 of AZD1222 vaccination. These receptors came from an adult in good health. The CDR3 runs from the conserved cysteine through the conserved F or W. D genes are given only for firm matches. Clone size, where shown, is once, few, many, or a class for clones that have expanded.

TRBJ1-1	.	TRBV29-1	.	11	TGCAGCGTGGAAGGCTACACTGAAGCTTTCTTT	CSVEGYTEAFF
TRBJ2-1	once	TRBV14	TRBD2	18	TGTGCCAGCAGCCAAGATAGGTGGGGTAGCGGGGGCCGTAATGAGCAGTTCTTC	CASSQDRWGSGGRNEQFF
TRBJ2-5	.	TRBV3-1/TRBV3-2	TRBD2	22	TGTGCCAGCAGCCAAGATCGGGGGTTGTGGACTAGCGGGAGATGGTACCAAGAGACCCAGTACTTC	CASSQDRGLWTSGRWYQETQYF
TRBJ2-7	.	TRBV9	.	14	TGTGCCAGCAGCGTAGGTCAGGGACCCTACGAGCAGTACTTC	CASSVGQGPYEQYF
TRBJ2-1	.	TRBV9	TRBD2	17	TGTGCCAGCAGCGTAGAGGATGGCGGGAGGGCCCGCAATGAGCAGTTCTTC	CASSVEDGGRARNEQFF
TRBJ1-5	.	TRBV30	.	12	TGTGCCTGGAGCGGAGGGTTCCAGCCCCAGCATTTT	CAWSGGFQPQHF
TRBJ2-5	.	TRBV13	.	15	TGTGCCAGCAGCAGACGGACGGCTACTCAAGAGACCCAGTACTTC	CASSRRTATQETQYF
TRBJ2-2	.	TRBV7-2	.	13	TGTGCCAGCAGCTTACTGGACACCGGGGAGCTGTTTTTT	CASSLLDTGELFF
TRBJ1-1	once	TRBV11-3	.	15	TGTGCCAGCAGCTTAGCGGGGGCACCTTTGACTGAAGCTTTCTTT	CASSLAGAPLTEAFF
TRBJ1-2	.	TRBV18	.	14	TGTGCCAGCTCACAGACACAGGGAGACTATGGCTACACCTTC	CASSQTQGDYGYTF
TRBJ1-1	.	TRBV5-1	TRBD1	15	TGCGCCAGCAGCTTGGCCAGGACAGGGAGCACTGAAGCTTTCTTT	CASSLARTGSTEAFF
TRBJ1-1	.	TRBV2	.	13	TGTGCCAGCAGTCGACTGTTGAACACTGAAGCTTTCTTT	CASSRLLNTEAFF
TRBJ1-5	.	TRBV19	.	17	TGTGCCAGTAGTATAGATCGCGGCAGGGTAGGCAATCAGCCCCAGCATTTT	CASSIDRGRVGNQPQHF
TRBJ2-5	.	TRBV19	.	13	TGTGCCAGTAGTATCCTAATAGGGGAGACCCAGTACTTC	CASSILIGETQYF
TRBJ1-1	.	TRBV4-1	TRBD1	15	TGCGCCAGCAGCCAAGATGAGGGGGCGAGGACTGAAGCTTTCTTT	CASSQDEGARTEAFF
TRBJ2-5	.	TRBV4-1	TRBD1	16	TGCGCCAGCAGCCAAGTGGTACAGGGGGCGCAGGAGACCCAGTACTTC	CASSQVVQGAQETQYF
TRBJ2-1	.	TRBV5-6	.	14	TGTGCCAGCAGCTTGTGGAGTGGACCGGGAGAGCAGTTCTTC	CASSLWSGPGEQFF
TRBJ2-3	.	TRBV5-1	TRBD2	16	TGCGCCAGCAGCTTGACTATAGGGAGGGATACAGATACGCAGTATTTT	CASSLTIGRDTDTQYF
TRBJ1-1	.	TRBV13	.	14	TGTGCCAGCAGCTTAAACAGGGAGAACACTGAAGCTTTCTTT	CASSLNRENTEAFF
TRBJ1-6	.	TRBV2	TRBD1	15	TGTGCCAGCAGAGATCGGACAGGGGGCGGTTCACCCCTCCACTTT	CASRDRTGGGSPLHF
TRBJ1-4	.	TRBV6-5	.	14	TGTGCCAGCACCCCGGGACTCCAGTCCGAAAAACTGTTTTTT	CASTPGLQSEKLFF
TRBJ1-2	.	TRBV29-1	TRBD1	17	TGCAGCGTGGGCCAGGTGGGGACTCGACAGGGGGGCTATGGCTACACCTTC	CSVGQVGTRQGGYGYTF
TRBJ1-2	.	TRBV6-1	TRBD1	14	TGTGCCAGCAGTGAAGGGCAGGGGGTGGGAGGCTACACCTTC	CASSEGQGVGGYTF
TRBJ2-5	.	TRBV29-1	TRBD2	13	TGCAGCGTTCTGAGCGGGAGGGCATCGAGCCAGTACTTC	CSVLSGRASSQYF
TRBJ1-1	.	TRBV14	TRBD1	14	TGTGCCAGCAGCCAAGGGACAGGGGGGACTGAAGCTTTCTTT	CASSQGTGGTEAFF
TRBJ1-5	.	TRBV18	.	13	TGTGCCAGCTCCTCAGACAGGTTCCAGCCCCAGCATTTT	CASSSDRFQPQHF
TRBJ2-1	.	TRBV19	.	13	TGTGCCAGTAGTATCGCTGTCTACAATGAGCAGTTCTTC	CASSIAVYNEQFF
TRBJ1-3	.	TRBV7-9	.	12	TGTGCCAGCAGCCAAGACGGGGACACCATATATTTT	CASSQDGDTIYF
TRBJ2-1	.	TRBV30	.	11	TGTGCCTGGAGTGTAAGAGGAATTCAGTTCTTC	CAWSVRGIQFF
TRBJ1-2	.	TRBV5-3	.	16	TGTGCCAGAAGCTGGGCGGCGGGGGGCATCTCATATGGCTACACCTTC	CARSWAAGGISYGYTF